There are a few counts of the clone carrying this T cell receptor beta chain. The whole isolated RNA underwent reverse transcription, so sequencing captured expressed TCRB transcripts. Around 4 million reads per sample were averaged for naive, central memory and regulatory samples. Profiled with immunoSEQ multiplex PCR; TCRdb holds only in-frame clones, not every one. The sample consists of some 150,000 clones, about 10% of them appearing once. The data are from a study of beta chain features in type 1 diabetes. CDR1 MNHEY and CDR2 SMNVEV come from the germline V gene (reference sequence). The CDR3 has 14 residues. V lost 3 bases, J lost 2 bases, and 11 bases lay in between.

This chain connects TRBV27 to TRBJ2-7; D is unclear. This TCR derives from a man aged 18 to 30 in good health. The sample comprised naive CD4+ T cells from blood. CDR3 DNA sequence: TGTGCCAGCAGTTTCTTACATACCGCCTACGAGCAGTACTTC. This encodes CASSFLHTAYEQYF.